This TCR beta chain appears in the sequencing data of a study of OX40 agonist ivuxolimab in advanced cancers. Study details: Ivuxolimab was delivered to patients intravenously every 2 weeks at doses spanning 0.01 to 10 mg/kg. Patients assigned to dose escalation were diagnosed with hepatocellular carcinoma, melanoma, renal cell or head and neck cancer.

This clone was seen a few times. Its antigen is unknown. The CDR3 spans 13 residues. Germline lookup yields CDR1 SGHTA and CDR2 FQGNSA. The V end was cut by 4 bases, the J end by 2 bases, with 8 bases between. Whole-study results and caveats: Relative to CD4+, CD8+ T cells held more expanded clones on average. Some nonresponders likewise displayed low normalized T-cell clonal expansion.

Repertoires were generated with immunoSEQ multiplex PCR, while TCRdb's copy carries only in-frame clones and drops some. Of 55,000 to 70,000 clones listed, around 87% were seen once; the top ten hold about 1.2%. The sample here was CD4+ or CD8+ T cells sorted from blood, taken in a trial of the OX40 agonist ivuxolimab. V gene TRBV7-2 combines with J gene TRBJ1-2; D perhaps matches TRBD1 (5 bases). This clonotype was obtained from an adult with an advanced solid tumor such as melanoma, head and neck, liver or kidney cancer. The CDR3 DNA sequence: TGTGCCAGCAGCTACAGGAGCAACTATGGCTACACCTTC. Translation gives CASSYRSNYGYTF.